What follows are 9 T cell receptor beta chains derived from one specimen sequenced in a study of T cells in localized non-small cell lung cancer. TCRdb keeps only in-frame clones here, not all; method: immunoSEQ multiplex PCR. Of about 39,000 clones in the sample, roughly three quarters were seen once. Sequencing was performed on PBMCs, taken before any cancer treatment. These receptors were obtained from a woman between 40 and 69 years old with stage II squamous cell lung carcinoma.

The chain employs TRBV2 and TRBJ2-7, with D tentatively TRBD1 (5 bases). CDR1 and CDR2 (germline): SNHLY, FYNNEI. The CDR3 runs 15 residues. Trimming took 4 bases from V and 3 from J, leaving 16 bases between them. The CDR3 nucleotides are TGTGCCAGCAGTGCCGGCAGGGCGAGGATCTACGAGCAGTACTTC. The encoded protein is CASSAGRARIYEQYF.

This rearrangement joins TRBV6-4 to TRBJ2-5; 10 nucleotides match TRBD1. The junction had 10 bases not matched to a gene; V was cut back by 10 bases and J by 5 bases. Germline CDR1 is MRHNA and CDR2 is SNTAGT. The CDR3 has 14 residues. Here the CDR3 reads CATPCGQGEETQYF. The DNA of the CDR3 is TGTGCCACCCCATGCGGACAGGGGGAGGAGACCCAGTACTTC.

The chain employs TRBV28 and TRBJ1-2, with D unresolved. The germline V and J ends were trimmed by 3 bases and 6 bases, with 17 bases remaining between them. The CDR3 spans 15 residues. The germline V gene has CDR1 MDHEN and CDR2 SYDVKM. The CDR3 loop reads CASSFRVVGDHGYTF. CDR3 DNA: TGTGCCAGCAGTTTTAGGGTTGTCGGAGATCATGGCTACACCTTC.

The J gene is TRBJ1-1, the V gene TRBV19; 8 bases are shared with TRBD1. The CDR3 has 15 residues. V trimming: 1 base; J trimming: 0 bases; junction bases outside the gene matches: 1. Germline V gives CDR1 LNHDA, CDR2 SQIVND (reference sequence). The CDR3 is CASSIGQGMNTEAFF. CDR3 nucleotide sequence: TGTGCCAGTAGTATAGGACAGGGGATGAACACTGAAGCTTTCTTT.

The J gene is TRBJ2-2, the V gene TRBV5-6; D remains ambiguous. CDR1 and CDR2 (germline): SGHDT, YYEEEE. This CDR3 region has 12 residues. The V gene lost 0 bases and the J gene lost 6 bases, with 3 bases spanning the gap. CDR3 nucleotides: TGTGCCAGCAGCTTGGGTTCCGGGGAGCTGTTTTTT. It codes for CASSLGSGELFF.

CDR3 amino acids: CASSYSNLGEGTEAFF. CDR3 sequence (DNA): TGTGCCAGCAGTTACTCGAACCTGGGAGAGGGCACTGAAGCTTTCTTT. V and J are TRBV6-5 and TRBJ1-1; the D is unclear. The CDR3 consists of 16 residues. The germline CDR1 and CDR2 sequences are MNHEY and SVGAGI. V was shortened by 0 bases and J by 4 bases, with 15 bases between the two germline ends.

This chain connects TRBV15 to TRBJ1-2, with D tentatively TRBD1 (5 bases). CDR1 is LNHNV and CDR2 is YYDKDF in the germline V gene (reference sequence). The V gene lost 1 base and the J gene lost 8 bases, with 11 bases spanning the gap. This CDR3 region has 13 residues. CDR3 DNA: TGTGCCACCAGCAGAGGGGAAGGGGTGGGCTACACCTTC. Translated: CATSRGEGVGYTF.

This clone was seen a handful of times. The genes are TRBV2 and TRBJ1-2, with no clear D. The V end was cut by 8 bases, the J end by 2 bases, with 9 bases between. CDR3 length: 12 residues. Germline V lookup: CDR1 SNHLY, CDR2 FYNNEI. In DNA form, the CDR3 reads TGTGCCAGCCGAAGGGAAAACTATGGCTACACCTTC. Translating it yields CASRRENYGYTF. Filled out from reference TRBV2 and TRBJ1-2, the complete variable domain reads EPEVTQTPSHQVTQMGQEVILRCVPISNHLYFYWYRQILGQKVEFLVSFYNNEISEKSEIFDDQFSVERPDGSNFTLKIRSTKLEDSAMYFCASRRENYGYTFGSGTRLTVV.

The chain has TRBV19 and TRBJ2-7; 9 bases are a match to TRBD1. V gave up 5 bases and J gave up 3 bases; unmatched junction bases: 2. This CDR3 is 13 amino acids long. Germline-derived CDR1 and CDR2 are LNHDA and SQIVND (reference sequence). CDR3 DNA: TGTGCCAGTAGTCGGGGACAGGGCTACGAGCAGTACTTC. Its protein product is CASSRGQGYEQYF. Filled out from reference TRBV19 and TRBJ2-7, the complete variable domain reads DGGITQSPKYLFRKEGQNVTLSCEQNLNHDAMYWYRQDPGQGLRLIYYSQIVNDFQKGDIAEGYSVSREKKESFPLTVTSAQKNPTAFYLCASSRGQGYEQYFGPGTRLTVT.